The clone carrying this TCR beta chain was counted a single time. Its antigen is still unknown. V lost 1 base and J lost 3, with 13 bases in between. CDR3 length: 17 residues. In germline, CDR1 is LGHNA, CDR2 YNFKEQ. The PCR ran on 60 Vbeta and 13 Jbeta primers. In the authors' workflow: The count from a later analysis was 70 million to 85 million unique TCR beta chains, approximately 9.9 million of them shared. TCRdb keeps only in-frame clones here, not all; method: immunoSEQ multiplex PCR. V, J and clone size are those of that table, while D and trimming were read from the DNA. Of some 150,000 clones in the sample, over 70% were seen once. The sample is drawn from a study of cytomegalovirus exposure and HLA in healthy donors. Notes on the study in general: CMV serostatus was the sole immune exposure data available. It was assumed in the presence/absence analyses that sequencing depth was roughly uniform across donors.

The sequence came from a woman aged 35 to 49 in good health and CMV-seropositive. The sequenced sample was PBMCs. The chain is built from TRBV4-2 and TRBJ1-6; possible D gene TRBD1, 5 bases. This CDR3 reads CASSQGRGTGYNSPLHF. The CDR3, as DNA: TGTGCCAGCAGCCAAGGGAGAGGAACAGGCTATAATTCACCCCTCCACTTT.